This T cell receptor beta chain emerged from a study of human T cells and chemical hapten exposure. Study-level information: On around 2 cm by around 2 cm of upper inner arm skin, sensitization was performed with 2% DPC. Study observations and caveats: The presence of alopecia in the donors means their immune response may differ from healthy people's. TCRs above 1 in 1000 frequency did not change with DPC sensitization.

This sample's time point: patch test 1, 2 weeks after DPC sensitization. Regarding treatment: therapeutic diphenylcyclopropenone sensitization with weekly scalp DPC. Only a few counts were recorded for this clonotype. Its antigen is not identified. The J segment lost 1 base and the V segment lost 5 bases, leaving 7 bases of the junction unmatched. The CDR3 has 15 residues. CDR1 and CDR2 from the germline V gene are MNHEY and SVGAGI. One entry per CDR3 protein, called by TCRdb with MiXCR from the RACE reads. Among fewer than 200,000 distinct CDR3 sequences, 20% to 25% were seen once, and the ten largest hold about 6.7%.

This receptor was taken from a woman between 45 and 65 years old with alopecia areata. Some clones in this sample may be carry-over from other donors' samples. The chain is built from TRBV6-5 and TRBJ1-1; 7 bases are a match to TRBD1. The source was whole blood, collected in connection with sensitization to the hapten diphenylcyclopropenone (DPC). CDR3 sequence: CASSTSGTANTEAFF. For the CDR3, the DNA is TGTGCCAGCAGTACGTCCGGGACAGCGAACACTGAAGCTTTCTTT.